A single sample is the source of the 2 T cell receptor beta chains below, sequenced in a study of CD8 T cells in Susac syndrome. Random hexamers served to reverse transcribe roughly 0.45 to 1 ug RNA. One entry per CDR3 protein results from TCRdb running MiXCR on the immunoSEQ multiplex PCR reads. Among 160,000 or so distinct CDR3 sequences listed, around 95% were seen once. The sample consisted of CD4+ T cells from PBMCs. The receptors were sampled from a human donor in good health.

As DNA, the CDR3 is TGTGCCAGCAGCCAAGAGCGACCGGTCTTTCGAGGGCACAATGAGCAGTTCTTC. Translated: CASSQERPVFRGHNEQFF. The V gene is TRBV3-1, the J gene TRBJ2-1, with D possibly TRBD2 on 5 matching bases. Trimming stripped 0 bases from V and 5 bases from J, with 20 bases between. The CDR3 contains 18 residues. Germline V gene data show CDR1 as LGHDT and CDR2 as YNNKEL (reference sequence).

The genes are TRBV2 and TRBJ2-3; tentative D call: TRBD1 (5 bases). V was shortened by 7 bases and J by 5 bases, with 16 bases between the two germline ends. This CDR3 contains 14 residues. The germline V gene encodes CDR1 SNHLY and CDR2 FYNNEI. CDR3 loop: CASTQGLDGDTQYF. DNA for the CDR3: TGTGCCAGCACTCAGGGCCTAGATGGAGATACGCAGTATTTT.